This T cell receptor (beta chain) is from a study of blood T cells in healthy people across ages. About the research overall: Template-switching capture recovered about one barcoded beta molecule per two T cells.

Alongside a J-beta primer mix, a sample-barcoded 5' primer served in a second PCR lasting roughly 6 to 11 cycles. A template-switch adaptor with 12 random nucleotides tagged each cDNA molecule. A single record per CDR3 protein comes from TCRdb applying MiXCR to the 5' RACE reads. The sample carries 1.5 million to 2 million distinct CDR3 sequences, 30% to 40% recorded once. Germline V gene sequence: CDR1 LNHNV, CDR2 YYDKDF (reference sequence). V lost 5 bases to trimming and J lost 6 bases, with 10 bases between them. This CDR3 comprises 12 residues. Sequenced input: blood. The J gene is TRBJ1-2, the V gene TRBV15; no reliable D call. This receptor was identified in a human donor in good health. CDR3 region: CATSGHEDGYTF. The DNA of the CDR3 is TGTGCCACCAGCGGGCATGAGGATGGCTACACCTTC.